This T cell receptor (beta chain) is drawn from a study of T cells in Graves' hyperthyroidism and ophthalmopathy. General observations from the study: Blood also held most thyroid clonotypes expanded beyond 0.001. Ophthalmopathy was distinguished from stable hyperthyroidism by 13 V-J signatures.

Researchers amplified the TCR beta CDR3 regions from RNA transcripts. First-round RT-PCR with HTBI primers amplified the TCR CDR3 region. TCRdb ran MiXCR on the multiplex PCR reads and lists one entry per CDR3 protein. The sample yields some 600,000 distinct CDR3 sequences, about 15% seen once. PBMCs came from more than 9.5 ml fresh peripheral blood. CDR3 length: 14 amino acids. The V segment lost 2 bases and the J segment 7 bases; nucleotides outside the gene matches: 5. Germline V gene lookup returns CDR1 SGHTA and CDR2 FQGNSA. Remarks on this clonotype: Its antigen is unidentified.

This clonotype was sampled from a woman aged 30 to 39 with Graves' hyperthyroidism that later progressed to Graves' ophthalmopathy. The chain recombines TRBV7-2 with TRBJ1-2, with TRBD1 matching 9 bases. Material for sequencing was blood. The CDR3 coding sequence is TGTGCCAGCAGCTTAAACAGGGGGCTCGGTGGCTACACCTTC. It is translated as CASSLNRGLGGYTF.